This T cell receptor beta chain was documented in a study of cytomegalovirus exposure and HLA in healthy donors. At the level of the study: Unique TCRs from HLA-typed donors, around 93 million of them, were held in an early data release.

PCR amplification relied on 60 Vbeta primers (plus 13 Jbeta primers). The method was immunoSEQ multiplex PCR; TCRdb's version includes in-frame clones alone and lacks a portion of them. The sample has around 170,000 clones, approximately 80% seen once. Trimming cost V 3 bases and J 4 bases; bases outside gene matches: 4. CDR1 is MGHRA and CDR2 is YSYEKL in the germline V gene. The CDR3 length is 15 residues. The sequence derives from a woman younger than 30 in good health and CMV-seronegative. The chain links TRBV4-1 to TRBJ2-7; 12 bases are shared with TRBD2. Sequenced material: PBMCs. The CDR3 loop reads CASSHRTSGVYEQYF. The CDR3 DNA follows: TGCGCCAGCAGCCACCGGACTAGCGGGGTATACGAGCAGTACTTC.